This T cell receptor (beta chain) was identified in a study of blood T cell repertoires in COVID-19. Study in general: COVID-19 samples, acute and convalescent, were from the United States, Italy and Spain. In each case, the material was cDNA or gDNA derived from T cells, B-cell-depleted T cells, or PBMCs.

As originally analysed: Amplification of reference gene primers was used by the study to estimate nucleated cell counts. Method: immunoSEQ multiplex PCR; TCRdb's copy keeps in-frame clones and lacks some. Clonal size and the V and J genes are those of that table, whereas D and trimming came from the DNA. The sample shows about 50,000 clones, around nine tenths of them seen only once. V dropped 6 bases and J dropped 0 bases, with 10 bases sitting between them. Germline V gene lookup returns CDR1 MNHEY and CDR2 SVGAGI. There are 14 residues in the CDR3. The specimen sequenced was peripheral blood. The chain has TRBV6-5 and TRBJ2-3; D is undetermined. This clonotype was sampled from a man aged 55 to 70 with active or convalescent COVID-19. DNA for the CDR3: TGTGCCAGCAGCATCGTGAGCAGCACAGATACGCAGTATTTT. It yields the protein CASSIVSSTDTQYF.